The 22 T cell receptor beta chains below were found in one sample sequenced in a study of cytotoxic CD8 clonotypes in ibrutinib-treated CLL. Sequencing was performed with immunoSEQ multiplex PCR; in TCRdb, only in-frame clones are kept and a portion is missing. The sample contains roughly 150,000 clones, 70% to 90% of which appear only once. This material consisted of PBMCs, taken at disease progression, from a patient treated with ibrutinib. These receptors were taken from a human donor with chronic lymphocytic leukemia.

Worth noting for this clone: At one end, the junction sequence differs from germline, possibly due to a read error. The chain is built from TRBV7-7 and TRBJ2-5, with a possible D match to TRBD1 (5 bases). The CDR3 spans 15 residues. Germline lookup yields CDR1 SSHAT and CDR2 FNYEAQ (reference sequence). The CDR3 region is CASSLVGIGAETQYF. The CDR3 DNA reads TGTGCTAGCAGCTTAGTGGGAATAGGGGCGGAGACCCAGTACTTC.

This chain uses TRBV11-2 with TRBJ2-1; D not certain. Germline V gives CDR1 SGHAT, CDR2 FQNNGV. The ends were cut back, 1 base at V and 5 bases at J, with 9 bases in the middle. The CDR3 covers 14 residues. CDR3: CASSLVITDNEQFF. The CDR3 DNA reads TGTGCCAGCAGCTTAGTGATAACGGACAATGAGCAGTTCTTC.

This rearrangement joins TRBV28 to TRBJ1-1; no definite D call. The CDR3 covers 11 residues. Per germline, CDR1 MDHEN and CDR2 SYDVKM. V lost 8 bases and J lost 2, with 6 bases in between. CDR3 sequence reads: CASLSNTEAFF. DNA of the CDR3: TGTGCCAGCCTAAGTAACACTGAAGCTTTCTTT. Complete variable domain (other parts from reference TRBV28 and TRBJ1-1): DVKVTQSSRYLVKRTGEKVFLECVQDMDHENMFWYRQDPGLGLRLIYFSYDVKMKEKGDIPEGYSVSREKKERFSLILESASTNQTSMYLCASLSNTEAFFGQGTRLTVV.

This chain uses TRBV6-6 with TRBJ2-3, with TRBD2 identical over 11 bases. The junction had 9 bases not matched to a gene; V was cut back by 6 bases and J by 4 bases. The CDR3 totals 16 residues. CDR1 is MNHNY, CDR2 SVGAGI, per germline (reference sequence). The CDR3 DNA follows: TGTGCCAGCAGCCAGACTAGCGGGATCAATTCAGATACGCAGTATTTT. Amino acid sequence: CASSQTSGINSDTQYF.

This clone turned up a few times. This chain joins TRBV2 and TRBJ2-3; D is uncertain. The CDR3 extends over 13 amino acids. Germline V gene data show CDR1 as SNHLY and CDR2 as FYNNEI. Trimming took off 6 bases at V and 0 bases at J, with 7 bases between the two ends. DNA of the CDR3: TGTGCCAGCAGGCGAACTAGCACAGATACGCAGTATTTT. It encodes CASRRTSTDTQYF.

Concerning this clone itself: Given the absence of the conserved phenylalanine or tryptophan at the CDR3 end, a read error is likely. The V gene is TRBV2, the J gene TRBJ2-6; D gene ambiguous. CDR1 is SNHLY and CDR2 is FYNNEI in the germline V gene. The V end was cut by 3 bases, the J end by 5 bases, with 20 bases between. The CDR3 consists of 18 residues. The CDR3 protein is CASSDRRSIQSRANVLTL. The CDR3, as DNA: TGTGCCAGCAGTGACAGACGTTCGATACAAAGTCGGGCCAACGTCCTGACTTTA.

The V gene is TRBV27, the J gene TRBJ2-1; TRBD2 matches at 11 bases. Germline V gene sequence: CDR1 MNHEY, CDR2 SMNVEV (reference sequence). J was trimmed by 9 bases and V by 4 bases; bases with no gene match: 17. The length of the CDR3 is 18 residues. The CDR3 loop is CASSSPMVIAGGPGEQFF. The DNA for the CDR3 is TGTGCCAGCAGTTCACCCATGGTAATAGCGGGAGGGCCAGGTGAGCAGTTCTTC.

The chain links TRBV5-4 to TRBJ2-6; weak D call: TRBD2 (6 bases). The germline V and J ends were trimmed by 0 bases and 0 bases, with 10 bases remaining between them. Per the germline V gene, CDR1 is SGHNT and CDR2 is YYREEE (reference sequence). The CDR3 is 17 residues long. In nucleotides, the CDR3 is TGTGCCAGCAGCTTGGGCGGGGCCTTCTCTGGGGCCAACGTCCTGACTTTC. As protein: CASSLGGAFSGANVLTF.

J is TRBJ1-5 and V is TRBV12-5; D gene unclear. The CDR3 loop spans 13 amino acids. The V gene's germline CDR1 is LGHNT and CDR2 FRNRAP. V lost 1 base to trimming and J lost 4 bases, with 5 bases between them. CDR3 region: CASGLEANQPQHF. The CDR3 DNA sequence: TGTGCTAGTGGTTTGGAAGCTAATCAGCCCCAGCATTTT.

CDR3 amino acids: CASSLVGRGNTEAFF. DNA for the CDR3: TGCGCCAGCAGCCTCGTGGGCAGGGGGAACACTGAAGCTTTCTTT. This chain connects TRBV4-3 to TRBJ1-1, with D possibly matching TRBD1 (6 bases). The germline V gene has CDR1 LGHNA and CDR2 YSLEER. V was shortened by 4 bases and J by 1 base, with 13 bases between the two germline ends. The length of the CDR3 is 15 residues.

The V gene is TRBV6-5, the J gene TRBJ2-7, with D maybe TRBD2 (5 bases). Per germline, CDR1 MNHEY and CDR2 SVGAGI. Trimming stripped 10 bases from V and 3 bases from J, with 13 bases between. There are 12 residues in the CDR3. CDR3 coding DNA: TGTGCCACCTCGGAGGCAGTCTACGAGCAGTACTTC. It yields the protein CATSEAVYEQYF.

CDR3 sequence reads: CASSFFSQGFGLDGYTF. The CDR3 nucleotides read TGTGCCAGCAGCTTCTTCTCACAGGGTTTCGGGCTTGATGGCTACACCTTC. The chain employs TRBV7-9 and TRBJ1-2, with D perhaps TRBD1 (6 bases). There are 17 residues in the CDR3. Germline assignment: CDR1 SEHNR and CDR2 FQNEAQ (reference sequence). Trimming shortened V by 3 bases and J by 6 bases, and 23 bases separated the two germline ends.

This clone was seen a single time. Here the CDR3 reads CASRLAGTGSYEQYF. The CDR3 nucleotides read TGTGCCAGTAGACTCGCCGGGACTGGGTCCTACGAGCAGTACTTC. The V and J genes are TRBV19 and TRBJ2-7; a possible D gene is TRBD2 (6 bases). CDR1 is LNHDA and CDR2 is SQIVND in the germline V gene (reference sequence). The CDR3 spans 15 residues. Trimming took 6 bases from V and 1 from J, leaving 16 bases between them.

This chain joins TRBV14 and TRBJ2-1; D may be TRBD2 (5 bases). Germline-derived CDR1 and CDR2 are SGHDN and FVKESK. The V and J ends lost 2 bases and 0 bases respectively, with 14 bases between them. The CDR3 loop spans 17 amino acids. This chain's CDR3 is CASSQWWLGSSYNEQFF. The CDR3 region has the DNA TGTGCCAGCAGCCAATGGTGGTTGGGGAGCTCCTACAATGAGCAGTTCTTC.

The rearrangement joins TRBV9 to TRBJ1-2; D is possibly TRBD1 (5 bases). The V end lost 1 base, the J end lost 4 bases, and 20 bases lay between the germline ends. CDR1 is SGDLS and CDR2 is YYNGEE in the germline V gene. The CDR3 is 17 amino acids. For the CDR3, the DNA is TGTGCCAGCAGCGTACCGATGGACACGACCACTGTCTATGGCTACACCTTC. The encoded protein is CASSVPMDTTTVYGYTF.

The V call is TRBV18, the J call TRBJ2-6; 7 bases are a match to TRBD1. This CDR3 comprises 17 residues. CDR1 is KGHSH and CDR2 is LQKENI in the germline V gene. Trimming cost V 2 bases and J 8 bases; bases outside gene matches: 12. This CDR3 is CASSPSTGPTPSNVLTF. DNA for the CDR3: TGTGCCAGCTCACCATCGACAGGGCCGACACCTTCCAACGTCCTGACTTTC.

The rearrangement joins TRBV6-5 to TRBJ2-1, with 14 bases aligning to TRBD2. Germline V gene data show CDR1 as MNHEY and CDR2 as SVGAGI. V trimming: 5 bases; J trimming: 6 bases; junction bases outside the gene matches: 3. The CDR3 totals 15 residues. CDR3 amino acids: CASSAGTSGSNEQFF. The CDR3 DNA reads as TGTGCCAGCAGTGCCGGGACTAGCGGGAGCAATGAGCAGTTCTTC.

The chain is built from TRBV7-9 and TRBJ2-7; D possibly corresponds to TRBD1 (5 bases). Germline V gives CDR1 SEHNR, CDR2 FQNEAQ (reference sequence). V was trimmed by 5 bases and J by 1 base, leaving 12 bases between them. This CDR3 is 14 amino acids long. CDR3 nucleotides: TGTGCCAGCAGCCCTGGGGCCAGGTCCTACGAGCAGTACTTC. Translated, it gives CASSPGARSYEQYF.

This chain joins TRBV19 and TRBJ2-7, with 7 positions matching TRBD1. With 10 bases clipped from V and 1 base from J, the junction kept 10 bases outside the gene matches. Germline CDR1 reads LNHDA; CDR2 reads SQIVND (reference sequence). CDR3 length: 14 residues. In DNA, the CDR3 is TGTGCCACCACCCCCCGGGACAGTTCCTACGAGCAGTACTTC. Translation gives CATTPRDSSYEQYF.

The CDR3 region is CATGTGDEQYF. CDR3 DNA sequence: TGTGCCACCGGGACAGGGGACGAGCAGTACTTC. The chain has TRBV7-9 and TRBJ2-7; TRBD1 aligns across 10 bases. Germline CDR1 is SEHNR and CDR2 is FQNEAQ (reference sequence). The ends lost 10 bases at V and 5 bases at J; junction bases unmatched: 2. The CDR3 runs to 11 residues.

This rearrangement joins TRBV7-3 to TRBJ1-1; D is unclear. Trimming removed 4 bases at V and 5 bases at J, with 11 bases between. The CDR3 contains 13 residues. CDR1 is SGHTA and CDR2 is FQGTGA in the germline V gene. The CDR3 reads CASSYGGKTEAFF. The CDR3 DNA sequence: TGTGCCAGCAGCTACGGCGGCAAAACTGAAGCTTTCTTT.

This chain joins TRBV4-1 and TRBJ1-5; 8 positions match TRBD1. Germline CDR1 reads MGHRA; CDR2 reads YSYEKL. J lost 5 bases, V lost 4 bases, and 10 bases had no gene match. The CDR3 has 16 amino acids. The DNA for the CDR3 is TGCGCCAGCAGCCCCGGACAGGGAATAGGCGATCAGCCCCAGCATTTT. It yields the protein CASSPGQGIGDQPQHF.